Following are 18 T cell receptor beta chains from one sample sequenced in a study of blood T cells in healthy people across ages. PCR was performed a second time for roughly 6 to 12 cycles using a sample-barcoded 5' primer and a J-beta primer mix. In TCRdb, the 5' RACE reads were re-called with MiXCR into one record per CDR3 protein. The table has around 940,000 distinct CDR3 sequences, about 53% seen once; the top ten hold 20% to 25%. The sample taken for sequencing was blood. The receptors were sampled from a woman aged 55 to 70 in good health.

This clonotype appeared once. The V call is TRBV3-1, the J call TRBJ2-7, with D perhaps matching TRBD2 (6 bases). The last part of the DNA fits TRBJ2-5 better; the J call may be wrong. The CDR3 runs 14 residues. The germline V gene has CDR1 LGHDT and CDR2 YNNKEL (reference sequence). CDR3 amino acids: CASSQPGVEETQYF. In DNA form, the CDR3 reads TGTGCCAGCAGCCAGCCGGGAGTCGAGGAGACCCAGTACTTC.

The genes are TRBV6-1 and TRBJ2-3; no clear D. Germline CDR1 is MNHNS and CDR2 is SASEGT. Trimming took off 10 bases at V and 0 bases at J, with 14 bases between the two ends. The CDR3 length is 14 residues. DNA of the CDR3: TGTGCCATCGCTTTACCCTGTAGCACAGATACGCAGTATTTT. Amino acids: CAIALPCSTDTQYF.

In this sample, this clonotype turned up a few times. V usage is TRBV3-1 and J usage is TRBJ2-4; D perhaps matches TRBD2 (5 bases). Germline CDR1 and CDR2: LGHDT and YNNKEL (reference sequence). The CDR3 totals 16 residues. V was shortened by 3 bases and J by 1 base, with 13 bases between the two germline ends. The DNA for the CDR3 is TGTGCCAGCAGCCAGGTAGGCCCGGGGGCCAAAAACATTCAGTACTTC. Translation: CASSQVGPGAKNIQYF.

The CDR3 region has the DNA TGTGCCTGCCAAAGGGGGACAGGGGAGAACACTGAAGCTTTCTTT. Translated: CACQRGTGENTEAFF. The V and J genes are TRBV6-5 and TRBJ1-1, with 10 positions matching TRBD1. Germline values: CDR1 MNHEY, CDR2 SVGAGI. Trimming removed 11 bases from V and 1 base from J; junction bases left unmatched: 10. The CDR3 has 15 amino acids.

V is TRBV20-1 and J is TRBJ1-2; 9 bases agree with TRBD1. Trimming cost V 6 bases and J 5 bases; bases outside gene matches: 4. CDR3 size: 12 residues. Germline V gives CDR1 DFQATT, CDR2 SNEGSKA (reference sequence). As DNA, the CDR3 is TGCAGTGCGAAGACAGGGGGGTATGGCTACACCTTC. Translated: CSAKTGGYGYTF.

The chain carries TRBV12-3 or TRBV12-4 and TRBJ1-6; D is unresolved. V gave up 6 bases and J gave up 8 bases, with 11 bases separating them. The CDR3 sequence is 13 residues long. As DNA, the CDR3 is TGTGCCAGCAGCTATCGGGTCGATTCACCCCTCCACTTT. Translated: CASSYRVDSPLHF.

The chain carries TRBV28 and TRBJ2-3, with 11 bases that match TRBD2. The length of the CDR3 is 12 residues. The V gene end was trimmed by 8 bases and the J gene end by 14 bases; junction bases not matched to a gene: 9. Germline-derived CDR1 and CDR2 are MDHEN and SYDVKM. In nucleotides, the CDR3 is TGTGCCAGCCGAACTCTAGCGGGAGGATTGTATTTT. Protein product: CASRTLAGGLYF.

The chain joins TRBV5-1 to TRBJ2-2, with 8 bases aligning to TRBD2. CDR3 length: 16 amino acids. Germline trimming cut 0 bases from V and 1 base from J; bases unmatched to any gene: 2. Germline loops: CDR1 SGHRS, CDR2 YFSETQ. The CDR3 here is CASSLDSGMNTGELFF. The CDR3 coding sequence is TGCGCCAGCAGCTTGGATAGCGGGATGAACACCGGGGAGCTGTTTTTT.

This clonotype showed up just a few times. The rearrangement joins TRBV12-3 or TRBV12-4 to TRBJ2-7; TRBD2 might be the D (6 bases). This CDR3 has 16 amino acids. V lost 5 bases and J lost 7, with 24 bases in between. DNA of the CDR3: TGTGCCAGCAGTCAGGGTTGGGGAGGCTCCTACAATGAGCAGTACTTC. Translated, it gives CASSQGWGGSYNEQYF.

This chain links TRBV7-9 with TRBJ2-5, with 7 bases identical to TRBD2. Trimming at V came to 1 base and at J to 2 bases, leaving 4 bases not matched to a gene. CDR1 SEHNR and CDR2 FQNEAQ come from the germline V gene (reference sequence). The CDR3 length is 15 residues. The CDR3 is CASSLDSGAQETQYF. The CDR3 DNA reads TGTGCCAGCAGCTTAGACAGCGGGGCACAAGAGACCCAGTACTTC.

This clonotype was detected a few times. The chain carries TRBV28 and TRBJ2-7; unclear D gene. Germline V CDR1 and CDR2: MDHEN, SYDVKM. V lost 3 bases and J lost 0, with 9 bases in between. This CDR3 region has 14 residues. CDR3 sequence: CASSFWTLSYEQYF. The DNA for the CDR3 is TGTGCCAGCAGTTTTTGGACCCTCTCCTACGAGCAGTACTTC.

The chain recombines TRBV20-1 with TRBJ2-7, with a possible D match to TRBD2 (6 bases). The CDR3 spans 14 residues. Deletions cut 2 bases from V and 2 bases from J, with 13 bases between. Germline V gene data show CDR1 as DFQATT and CDR2 as SNEGSKA (reference sequence). The CDR3 DNA sequence: TGCAGTGCTAGAATCGCGGGGTTTACCTACGAGCAGTACTTC. As protein: CSARIAGFTYEQYF.

This clonotype was found a few times. The chain's CDR3 is CAISSRYEQYF. The CDR3 DNA is TGTGCCATCAGTTCCAGATACGAGCAGTACTTC. The rearrangement joins TRBV10-3 to TRBJ2-7; no reliable D call. V lost 5 bases and J lost 4, with 6 bases in between. Germline assignment: CDR1 ENHRY and CDR2 SYGVKD. The CDR3 spans 11 residues.

The rearrangement uses TRBV11-2 and TRBJ2-1, with TRBD2 identical over 8 bases. Unmatched junction bases numbered 4, after V lost 0 bases and J lost 0 bases. The CDR3 loop spans 17 amino acids. Germline-derived CDR1 and CDR2 are SGHAT and FQNNGV. The chain's CDR3 is CASSLESGGGSYNEQFF. CDR3 nucleotides: TGTGCCAGCAGCTTAGAATCCGGGGGGGGCTCCTACAATGAGCAGTTCTTC.

This clonotype showed up just a few times. J is TRBJ2-3 and V is TRBV5-1; a possible D gene is TRBD1 (6 bases). V lost 4 bases and J 6 bases, leaving 12 bases between the germline ends. The CDR3 is made up of 13 amino acids. Germline V gene lookup returns CDR1 SGHRS and CDR2 YFSETQ. The CDR3 sequence: CASSLQGVDTQYF. CDR3 nucleotide sequence: TGCGCCAGCAGCCTACAGGGAGTCGATACGCAGTATTTT. Full variable domain (missing parts from reference TRBV5-1 and TRBJ2-3): KAGVTQTPRYLIKTRGQQVTLSCSPISGHRSVSWYQQTPGQGLQFLFEYFSETQRNKGNFPGRFSGRQFSNSRSEMNVSTLELGDSALYLCASSLQGVDTQYFGPGTRLTVL.

This chain links TRBV7-2 with TRBJ2-2, with D perhaps TRBD1 or TRBD2 (5 bases each). There are 14 residues in the CDR3. Germline loops: CDR1 SGHTA, CDR2 FQGNSA. Trimming took 6 bases from V and 2 from J, leaving 10 bases between them. CDR3 nucleotides: TGTGCCAGCAGTTGGGACCATAACACCGGGGAGCTGTTTTTT. It translates to CASSWDHNTGELFF.

This chain links TRBV4-3 with TRBJ2-3; 11 bases match TRBD1. Germline assignment: CDR1 LGHNA and CDR2 YSLEER. CDR3 size: 17 residues. Losses at the gene ends were 0 bases for V and 7 bases for J; bases not matched to a gene: 9. The CDR3 coding sequence is TGCGCCAGCAGCCAAGAGGGGACAGGGGGGTCTTTGAATACGCAGTATTTT. Translated, it gives CASSQEGTGGSLNTQYF.

This clonotype was seen a handful of times. CDR3 bases: TGTGCCAGCAGTTACACCGCAGAGCAGTTCTTC. Protein sequence: CASSYTAEQFF. This chain links TRBV6-2 or TRBV6-3 with TRBJ2-7; D ambiguous. The J call is doubtful: the DNA matches TRBJ2-1 better. This CDR3 contains 11 residues. Germline V gene data show CDR1 as MNHEY and CDR2 as SVGEGT.